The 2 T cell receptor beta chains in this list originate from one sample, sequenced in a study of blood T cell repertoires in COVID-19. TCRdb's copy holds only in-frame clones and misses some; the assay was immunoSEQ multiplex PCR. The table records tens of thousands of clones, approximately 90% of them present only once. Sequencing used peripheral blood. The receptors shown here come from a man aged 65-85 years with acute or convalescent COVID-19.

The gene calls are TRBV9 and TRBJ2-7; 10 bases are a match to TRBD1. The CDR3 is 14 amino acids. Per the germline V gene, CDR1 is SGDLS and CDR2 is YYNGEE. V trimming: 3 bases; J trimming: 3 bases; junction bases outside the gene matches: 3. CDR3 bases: TGTGCCAGCAGCGCGACAGGGGGCCACTACGAGCAGTACTTC. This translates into CASSATGGHYEQYF.

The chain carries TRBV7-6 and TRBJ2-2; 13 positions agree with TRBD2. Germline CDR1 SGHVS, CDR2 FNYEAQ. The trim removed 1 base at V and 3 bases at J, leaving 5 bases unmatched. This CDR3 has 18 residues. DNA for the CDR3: TGTGCCAGCAGCTTAGGACTAGCGGGAGGAGCGGACACCGGGGAGCTGTTTTTT. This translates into CASSLGLAGGADTGELFF.